Below are 21 T cell receptor beta chains sequenced from a single sample in a study of blood T cell repertoires in COVID-19. Measured with immunoSEQ multiplex PCR; TCRdb has only the in-frame clones, and not every one. The data contain 20,000 to 30,000 clones, about 77% of them singletons. The sample was peripheral blood. All receptors come from an elderly man with active or convalescent COVID-19.

The V gene is TRBV4-2, the J gene TRBJ2-2, with D uncertain. The CDR3 covers 14 residues. Per the germline V gene, CDR1 is LGHNA and CDR2 is YNFKEQ. The ends were cut back, 0 bases at V and 5 bases at J, with 7 bases in the middle. CDR3 region: CASSQDLSTGELFF. CDR3 in DNA: TGTGCCAGCAGCCAAGATCTCAGTACCGGGGAGCTGTTTTTT.

This chain uses TRBV6-4 with TRBJ2-1; 15 positions agree with TRBD2. The CDR3 is 19 residues long. The V gene's germline CDR1 is MRHNA and CDR2 SNTAGT. Germline trimming cut 0 bases from V and 0 bases from J; bases unmatched to any gene: 3. The chain's CDR3 is CASSDSGLAGGSSYNEQFF. Here the CDR3 DNA reads TGTGCCAGCAGTGACTCGGGACTAGCGGGGGGCAGCTCCTACAATGAGCAGTTCTTC.

J is TRBJ2-2 and V is TRBV7-2; 7 bases are shared with TRBD1. Germline CDR1 and CDR2: SGHTA and FQGNSA. J was trimmed by 0 bases and V by 4 bases; bases with no gene match: 2. This CDR3 is 15 amino acids long. The CDR3 reads CASSYTGANTGELFF. CDR3 in DNA: TGTGCCAGCAGCTATACAGGGGCGAACACCGGGGAGCTGTTTTTT.

V is TRBV7-2 and J is TRBJ2-1; 10 positions agree with TRBD2. Germline assignment: CDR1 SGHTA and CDR2 FQGNSA. J was trimmed by 6 bases and V by 0 bases; bases with no gene match: 2. This CDR3 comprises 15 residues. CDR3 coding DNA: TGTGCCAGCAGCTTAGCTCTAGCGGGGGCCAATGAGCAGTTCTTC. Protein: CASSLALAGANEQFF.

J is TRBJ2-5 and V is TRBV5-4; TRBD1 agrees at 7 bases. Germline CDR1 SGHNT, CDR2 YYREEE (reference sequence). The trim removed 1 base at V and 5 bases at J, leaving 8 bases unmatched. This CDR3 contains 15 residues. The CDR3 coding sequence is TGTGCCAGCAGCTTGTTAAGGGGGCTAGGGGAGACCCAGTACTTC. Protein sequence: CASSLLRGLGETQYF.

The chain employs TRBV2 and TRBJ1-1, with D unclear. Germline CDR1 and CDR2: SNHLY and FYNNEI. The CDR3 extends over 14 amino acids. With 6 bases removed from V and 5 bases from J, the gap between germline ends came to 16 bases. The CDR3 DNA sequence: TGTGCCAGCAGGGGAGGGCGCCAACGAACTGAAGCTTTCTTT. Its protein is CASRGGRQRTEAFF.

The chain combines TRBV7-2 with TRBJ1-4, with D possibly TRBD1 on 5 matching bases. The CDR3 loop spans 17 amino acids. Looked up from germline, CDR1 is SGHTA and CDR2 is FQGNSA. Deletions cut 1 base from V and 8 bases from J, with 20 bases between. The CDR3 sequence: CASSLVGSGRGTEKLFF. DNA for the CDR3: TGTGCCAGCAGCTTAGTAGGGTCGGGGAGGGGAACGGAAAAACTGTTTTTT.

This clone was counted a single time. The DNA of the CDR3 is TGTGCCAGCAGCTCCAGACAGGGGGGTTTCTACAATGAGCAGTTCTTC. It yields the protein CASSSRQGGFYNEQFF. V usage is TRBV5-8 and J usage is TRBJ2-1, with 9 bases fitting TRBD1. The CDR3 runs 16 residues. CDR1 and CDR2 from the germline V gene are SGHTS and YDEGEE. J was trimmed by 3 bases and V by 3 bases; bases with no gene match: 7.

The chain joins TRBV19 to TRBJ1-5; D not resolved. Trimming removed 3 bases at V and 3 bases at J, with 15 bases between. This CDR3 has 16 residues. Germline V gene sequence: CDR1 LNHDA, CDR2 SQIVND (reference sequence). The CDR3 DNA is TGTGCCAGTAGTATTGTCGGGGTGAGGGTCAATCAGCCCCAGCATTTT. Its protein product is CASSIVGVRVNQPQHF. Based on the CDR3 plus reference TRBV19 and TRBJ1-5, the full variable domain is DGGITQSPKYLFRKEGQNVTLSCEQNLNHDAMYWYRQDPGQGLRLIYYSQIVNDFQKGDIAEGYSVSREKKESFPLTVTSAQKNPTAFYLCASSIVGVRVNQPQHFGDGTRLSIL.

V gene TRBV5-5 combines with J gene TRBJ2-3; TRBD1 agrees at 7 bases. Looked up from germline, CDR1 is SGHKS and CDR2 is YYEKEE (reference sequence). Losses at the gene ends were 10 bases for V and 1 base for J; bases not matched to a gene: 6. The CDR3 runs 13 residues. DNA of the CDR3: TGTGCCGGGGGAACAGGGGGCACAGATACGCAGTATTTT. As protein: CAGGTGGTDTQYF. The full variable domain, rest sourced from reference TRBV5-5 and TRBJ2-3, is DAGVTQSPTHLIKTRGQQVTLRCSPISGHKSVSWYQQVLGQGPQFIFQYYEKEERGRGNFPDRFSARQFPNYSSELNVNALLLGDSALYLCAGGTGGTDTQYFGPGTRLTVL.

The rearrangement links TRBV6-5 to TRBJ1-6; a weak D match, TRBD1 (6 bases). The CDR3 loop spans 15 amino acids. Germline V gene data show CDR1 as MNHEY and CDR2 as SVGAGI. V was pared by 9 bases and J by 3 bases, with 15 bases between. CDR3 in amino acids: CASLQGRGYNSPLHF. Here the CDR3 DNA reads TGTGCCAGTTTGCAGGGCAGGGGCTATAATTCACCCCTCCACTTT.

This chain uses TRBV7-3 with TRBJ2-2, with D possibly TRBD1 on 5 matching bases. Germline V gives CDR1 SGHTA, CDR2 FQGTGA. The length of the CDR3 is 13 residues. The V and J ends lost 6 bases and 5 bases respectively, with 10 bases between them. The CDR3: CASRQTVTGELFF. CDR3 DNA sequence: TGTGCCAGCAGGCAGACAGTAACCGGGGAGCTGTTTTTT.

The chain joins TRBV25-1 to TRBJ1-2, with D possibly matching TRBD1 (6 bases). Germline CDR1 reads MGHDK; CDR2 reads SYGVNS. This CDR3 contains 14 residues. With 2 bases removed from V and 4 bases from J, the gap between germline ends came to 11 bases. The CDR3 here is CASSERGLGYGYTF. The CDR3 DNA reads TGTGCCAGCAGTGAAAGGGGGTTGGGCTATGGCTACACCTTC.

This chain links TRBV24-1 with TRBJ2-1, with 7 bases identical to TRBD1. V was pared by 5 bases and J by 2 bases, with 5 bases of the junction left unmatched. Germline V gene lookup returns CDR1 KGHDR and CDR2 SFDVKD. The CDR3 has 15 residues. CDR3 protein: CATSAGTAPYNEQFF. The DNA of the CDR3 is TGTGCCACCAGTGCCGGGACAGCCCCCTACAATGAGCAGTTCTTC.

This clone was observed once. The V call is TRBV10-2, the J call TRBJ1-3; D is unclear. V was shortened by 3 bases and J by 4 bases, with 13 bases between the two germline ends. Germline V gene lookup returns CDR1 WSHSY and CDR2 SAAADI. The CDR3 extends over 15 amino acids. The CDR3, as DNA: TGCGCCAGCAGTGAATGGTCGGGGAGAGGAAACACCATATATTTT. Translated, it gives CASSEWSGRGNTIYF.

This clone counts as medium-sized. The chain recombines TRBV19 with TRBJ2-7; TRBD2 matches at 7 bases. V lost 3 bases to trimming and J lost 6 bases; unmatched junction nucleotides: 2. This CDR3 contains 12 residues. Per germline, CDR1 LNHDA and CDR2 SQIVND (reference sequence). The CDR3 loop is CASSMGGIEQYF. The CDR3 region has the DNA TGTGCCAGTAGTATGGGGGGGATCGAGCAGTACTTC. Supplemented by reference TRBV19 and TRBJ2-7, the full variable domain reads DGGITQSPKYLFRKEGQNVTLSCEQNLNHDAMYWYRQDPGQGLRLIYYSQIVNDFQKGDIAEGYSVSREKKESFPLTVTSAQKNPTAFYLCASSMGGIEQYFGPGTRLTVT.

The V and J genes are TRBV20-1 and TRBJ2-5; the D gene is possibly TRBD1 (6 bases). This CDR3 spans 12 amino acids. Per germline, CDR1 DFQATT and CDR2 SNEGSKA (reference sequence). V was shortened by 3 bases and J by 7 bases, with 12 bases between the two germline ends. Here the CDR3 DNA reads TGCAGTGCTAGTCAACTAGGGGGGACCCAGTACTTC. Its translation is CSASQLGGTQYF.

The chain links TRBV11-2 to TRBJ2-7, with D perhaps matching TRBD2 (6 bases). The length of the CDR3 is 18 residues. V shed 5 bases and J shed 2 bases, with 25 bases lying between them. Germline V gene sequence: CDR1 SGHAT, CDR2 FQNNGV. This CDR3 is CASSPLRNEAGRTYEQYF. The CDR3 nucleotides read TGTGCCAGCAGCCCCCTGAGAAACGAGGCAGGGAGGACCTACGAGCAGTACTTC. The full variable domain, completed using reference TRBV11-2 and TRBJ2-7, is EAGVAQSPRYKIIEKRQSVAFWCNPISGHATLYWYQQILGQGPKLLIQFQNNGVVDDSQLPKDRFSAERLKGVDSTLKIQPAKLEDSAVYLCASSPLRNEAGRTYEQYFGPGTRLTVT.

In its sample, this clone was seen once. V and J are TRBV18 and TRBJ1-3, with D possibly TRBD1 on 5 matching bases. Trimming stripped 3 bases from V and 4 bases from J, with 19 bases between. The CDR3 is made up of 17 amino acids. Germline-derived CDR1 and CDR2 are KGHSH and LQKENI. The CDR3 sequence: CASSPRGQGKAGNTIYF. The CDR3 DNA is TGTGCCAGCTCACCCCGTGGGCAGGGAAAGGCCGGAAACACCATATATTTT.

The chain uses TRBV29-1 and TRBJ2-1; a possible D gene is TRBD1 (6 bases). The CDR3 sequence is 14 residues long. Germline V lookup: CDR1 SQVTM, CDR2 ANQGSEA. Trimming left V 4 bases short and J 6 bases short, with 16 bases between. The CDR3 DNA is TGCAGCGTTGCCTCTGCTAAACAGGGCAATGAGCAGTTCTTC. Translated, it gives CSVASAKQGNEQFF.

The gene calls are TRBV27 and TRBJ2-3, with a weak D call TRBD2 (6 bases). Germline lookup yields CDR1 MNHEY and CDR2 SMNVEV (reference sequence). V was pared by 5 bases and J by 1 base, with 10 bases between. The CDR3 runs 14 residues. The CDR3 region is CASSLWGGTDTQYF. CDR3 bases: TGTGCCAGCAGTCTCTGGGGGGGCACAGATACGCAGTATTTT.